A selection of T cell receptor beta chains follows, all from one sample in a study of cytomegalovirus exposure and HLA in healthy donors. Method: immunoSEQ multiplex PCR; TCRdb's copy keeps in-frame clones and lacks some. Counted here are about 190,000 clones, over 60% occurring once; the ten biggest clones make up about 5%. Input material: PBMCs. The receptors were gathered from a man under 40 in good health and CMV-seropositive. Both conserved end residues are part of each CDR3. A D gene is named only where the DNA matches it firmly. Size tells how often a clone was seen (once, few, many) or the class of an expanded clone, and some rows leave it out.

J | V | size | D | DNA | CDR3
TRBJ1-1 | TRBV7-9 | NA | TRBD1 | TGTGCCAGCAGCCGAACAGGGGGCGGGACTGAAGCTTTCTTT | CASSRTGGGTEAFF
TRBJ2-1 | TRBV5-6 | NA | TRBD2 | TGTGCCAGCAGCGTTGCAGCGGGGACTCTGGGGAATGAGCAGTTCTTC | CASSVAAGTLGNEQFF
TRBJ1-4 | TRBV5-1 | NA | NA | TGCGCCAGCAGCTTGGCCCGACAAGCTAATGAAAAACTGTTTTTT | CASSLARQANEKLFF
TRBJ2-5 | TRBV7-2 | few | NA | TGTGCCAGCAGCTTAAATAGTGGAGAGACCCAGTACTTC | CASSLNSGETQYF
TRBJ2-1 | TRBV2 | NA | TRBD2 | TGTGCCAGCAGTGAAGCGCGCGGGGGGGGCTCCTACAATGAGCAGTTCTTC | CASSEARGGGSYNEQFF
TRBJ1-2 | TRBV18 | NA | TRBD1 | TGTGCCAGCTCACCGACAGGGGAGGAAGGCTACACCTTC | CASSPTGEEGYTF
TRBJ1-2 | TRBV7-2 | NA | NA | TGTGCCAGCAGCCTCAGGCGGGGCGGGGTAACCGATTATGGCTACACCTTC | CASSLRRGGVTDYGYTF
TRBJ1-3 | TRBV4-3 | NA | TRBD1 | TGCGCCAGCAGCCAAGAGCCCCGTGCAGGGGGTGGAAACACCATATATTTT | CASSQEPRAGGGNTIYF
TRBJ1-3 | TRBV6-6 | NA | TRBD1 | TGTGCCAGCAGTCAGGGGGGTACCACCTCTGGAAACACCATATATTTT | CASSQGGTTSGNTIYF
TRBJ2-2 | TRBV7-9 | NA | TRBD2 | TGTGCCAGCAGCCGCGGGGGATCGAACACCGGGGAGCTGTTTTTT | CASSRGGSNTGELFF
TRBJ2-4 | TRBV29-1 | NA | TRBD2 | TGCAGCGTTGAAAGCGGGGGGAACATTCAGTACTTC | CSVESGGNIQYF
TRBJ2-2 | TRBV5-1 | NA | NA | TGCGCCAGCAGCGAAAGGGCCTTGCCGGGGACCGGGGAGCTGTTTTTT | CASSERALPGTGELFF
TRBJ2-2 | TRBV5-5 | NA | TRBD2 | TGTGCCAGCAGCTTGGGGGGGGGATACACCGGGGAGCTGTTTTTT | CASSLGGGYTGELFF
TRBJ2-7 | TRBV6-6 | few | NA | TGTGCCAGCAGTCAAGACAGTTACGAGCAGTACTTC | CASSQDSYEQYF
TRBJ2-1 | TRBV13 | NA | TRBD2 | TGTGCCAGCAATAATATGGGCGGGAGTGGGAATGAGCAGTTCTTC | CASNNMGGSGNEQFF
TRBJ1-1 | TRBV19 | NA | NA | TGTGCCAGTAGTCAATGGTCGAGCACTGAAGCTTTCTTT | CASSQWSSTEAFF
TRBJ2-3 | TRBV4-2 | NA | TRBD1 | TGTGCCAGCAGCCAAGATTGGGGACAGGGCTCGCAGTATTTT | CASSQDWGQGSQYF
TRBJ2-7 | TRBV5-1 | NA | NA | TGCGCCAGCAGCTTGGCCAGCCTAGTGTCCTACGAGCAGTACTTC | CASSLASLVSYEQYF
TRBJ1-5 | TRBV30 | NA | NA | TGTGCCTGGACGACCGGGGGATCGCAGCCCCAGCATTTT | CAWTTGGSQPQHF
TRBJ2-3 | TRBV9 | once | NA | TGTGCCAGCAGCCCGTCTTTAGAGGTTCGAGATACGCAGTATTTT | CASSPSLEVRDTQYF
TRBJ1-5 | TRBV11-2 | NA | NA | TGTGCCAGCAGCTTGAGTGCAGGGCAGAATCAGCCCCAGCATTTT | CASSLSAGQNQPQHF
TRBJ2-1 | TRBV6-9 | NA | TRBD2 | TGTGCCAGCAGTTCCACTAGCGGGGCCAACAATGAGCAGTTCTTC | CASSSTSGANNEQFF
TRBJ2-3 | TRBV5-1 | NA | NA | TGCGCCAGCAGTGGGGGGGCTAGCAGCACAGATACGCAGTATTTT | CASSGGASSTDTQYF
TRBJ2-7 | TRBV5-1 | NA | TRBD1 | TGCGCCAGCAGCGTGGGTTTTCGGGGACAGGGGGTAAAGTCCGAGCAGTACTTC | CASSVGFRGQGVKSEQYF
TRBJ2-7 | TRBV18 | NA | NA | TGTGCCAGCTCACAAGTCAGAACCTACGAGCAGTACTTC | CASSQVRTYEQYF
TRBJ2-7 | TRBV19 | NA | TRBD1 | TGTGCCAGTAGTGCGACAGGGGCCCCGGGGGAGCAGTACTTC | CASSATGAPGEQYF
TRBJ1-3 | TRBV6-1 | NA | NA | TGTGCCAGCAGCCCCTTACCGAGCGCTGGAAACACCATATATTTT | CASSPLPSAGNTIYF
TRBJ1-1 | TRBV19 | NA | TRBD1 | TGTGCCAGTAGTACAGACAGGGTGGTGAACACTGAAGCTTTCTTT | CASSTDRVVNTEAFF
TRBJ2-1 | TRBV9 | once | TRBD2 | TGTGCCAGCAGCGGGGGACTAGCGGGCCCACCCTACAATGAGCAGTTCTTC | CASSGGLAGPPYNEQFF
TRBJ2-5 | TRBV4-2 | NA | TRBD2 | TGTGCCAGCAGCCAGTCCAGCGGGGGGGAAGAGACCCAGTACTTC | CASSQSSGGEETQYF
TRBJ2-2 | TRBV7-2 | few | TRBD1 | TGTGCCAGCAGCTCCTTCGGGACAGGGAACGCTCTGGGGGAGCTGTTTTTT | CASSSFGTGNALGELFF
TRBJ2-3 | TRBV27 | NA | NA | TGTGCCAGCCCTACGGAGGGCACAGATACGCAGTATTTT | CASPTEGTDTQYF
TRBJ1-1 | TRBV28 | NA | NA | TGTGCCACCTACCCAGGGGACACTGAAGCTTTCTTT | CATYPGDTEAFF
TRBJ2-7 | TRBV7-9 | NA | NA | TGTGCCAGCAGCTTAGGTTTGGGGCTAAATTACGAGCAGTACTTC | CASSLGLGLNYEQYF
TRBJ1-2 | TRBV2 | NA | TRBD1 | TGTGCCAGCAGCCTACAGGGGGCCACCTTGGGGGGCTACACCTTC | CASSLQGATLGGYTF
TRBJ2-1 | TRBV6-5 | few | NA | TGTGCCAGCAGTTATTTCGGGACCTACAATGAGCAGTTCTTC | CASSYFGTYNEQFF
TRBJ2-2 | TRBV27 | few | NA | TGTGCCAGCAGTTTCACGGACACCGGGGAGCTGTTTTTT | CASSFTDTGELFF
TRBJ1-5 | TRBV7-9 | NA | NA | TGTGCCAGCAGCGCATCGGGCGGGGGAAGCAATCAGCCCCAGCATTTT | CASSASGGGSNQPQHF